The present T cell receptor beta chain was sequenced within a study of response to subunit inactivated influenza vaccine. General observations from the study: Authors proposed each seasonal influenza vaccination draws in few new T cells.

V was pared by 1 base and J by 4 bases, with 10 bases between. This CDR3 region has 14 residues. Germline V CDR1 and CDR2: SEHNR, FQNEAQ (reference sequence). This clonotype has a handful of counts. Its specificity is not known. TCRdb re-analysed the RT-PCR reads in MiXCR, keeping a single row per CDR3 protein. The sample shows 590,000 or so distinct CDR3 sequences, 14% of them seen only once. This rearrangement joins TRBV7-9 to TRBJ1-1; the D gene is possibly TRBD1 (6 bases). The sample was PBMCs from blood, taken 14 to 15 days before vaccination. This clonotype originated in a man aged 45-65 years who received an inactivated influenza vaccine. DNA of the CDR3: TGTGCCAGCAGCTTAGGGGGGCCCTTCACTGAAGCTTTCTTT. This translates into CASSLGGPFTEAFF.